This T cell receptor (beta chain) emerged from a study of metastatic and nonmetastatic thyroid tumors. Study summary: Repertoires from blood and tumor or nodule tissue of malignant and benign thyroid patients were compared. Regarding the study as a whole: Significantly greater TCR beta diversity was reportedly found in malignant thyroid tumors than in benign nodules (in blood and tumor).

Points on this clone: Its antigen is as yet unknown.

Authors' data handling: Between-group CDR3 differences, defined by clinicopathological status, yielded a distant-metastasis classifier for papillary thyroid cancer. TCRdb re-called the PCR reads with MiXCR. V and J calls and clone size were set by TCRdb, not the authors. The sample has some 20,000 clones, around 38% seen once; the top ten hold about 25%. Patients had received no treatment of any kind before thyroid surgery. V lost 3 bases, J lost 3 bases, and 14 bases lay in between. This CDR3 comprises 15 residues. Per germline, CDR1 MGHDK and CDR2 SYGVNS. The sequenced sample consisted of tumor tissue. V is TRBV25-1 and J is TRBJ1-1, with D hard to call. This receptor was taken from a female donor with papillary thyroid cancer or a benign thyroid nodule (not recorded which). Some clones in this sample may be carry-over from other donors' samples. In DNA, the CDR3 is TGTGCCAGCAGTGACGGCAGGTCGGGCGACACTGAAGCTTTCTTT. Its protein is CASSDGRSGDTEAFF.